A selection of T cell receptor beta chains follows, all from one sample in a study of T cells in Graves' hyperthyroidism and ophthalmopathy. TCRdb reprocessed the multiplex PCR reads via MiXCR and lists one record per CDR3 protein. Of some 600,000 distinct CDR3 sequences listed, approximately 13% are singletons. Specimen: blood. The receptor source for this set is a woman in her twenties or thirties with Graves' hyperthyroidism that later progressed to Graves' ophthalmopathy. Each CDR3 is given with its conserved first and last residue. Fields, in order: J gene, clone size, D gene, V gene, CDR3 protein, CDR3 DNA. D genes are given only for firm matches. The size entry is marked missing in some rows and otherwise reads once, few, many or a size class.

J gene: TRBJ2-1; clone size: few; D gene: .; V gene: TRBV9; CDR3 protein: CASSVVPSSGDEQFF; CDR3 DNA: TGTGCCAGCAGCGTTGTGCCGAGTAGTGGGGATGAGCAGTTCTTC
J gene: TRBJ1-5; clone size: many; D gene: .; V gene: TRBV19; CDR3 protein: CASTRTLENQPQHF; CDR3 DNA: TGTGCCAGTACGCGAACACTCGAGAATCAGCCCCAGCATTTT
J gene: TRBJ2-2; clone size: .; D gene: .; V gene: TRBV19; CDR3 protein: CTSRITRSTGELFF; CDR3 DNA: TGTACCAGTCGTATAACAAGAAGCACCGGGGAGCTGTTTTTT
J gene: TRBJ2-2; clone size: many; D gene: TRBD2; V gene: TRBV11-2; CDR3 protein: CASSLVRGILSTGELFF; CDR3 DNA: TGTGCCAGCAGCTTAGTGCGGGGGATCCTATCCACCGGGGAGCTGTTTTTT
J gene: TRBJ2-3; clone size: many; D gene: .; V gene: TRBV2; CDR3 protein: CASSGRDSASFDTQYF; CDR3 DNA: TGTGCCAGCTCCGGGCGGGATTCGGCTAGCTTTGATACGCAGTATTTT
J gene: TRBJ2-7; clone size: many; D gene: .; V gene: TRBV9; CDR3 protein: CASSVGHGAAYEQYF; CDR3 DNA: TGTGCCAGCAGCGTCGGCCATGGGGCGGCCTACGAGCAGTACTTC
J gene: TRBJ2-1; clone size: many; D gene: TRBD2; V gene: TRBV19; CDR3 protein: CASSIAGGLLLSGYNEQFF; CDR3 DNA: TGTGCCAGTAGTATAGCGGGAGGGCTATTACTCTCGGGCTACAATGAGCAGTTCTTC
J gene: TRBJ1-1; clone size: many; D gene: .; V gene: TRBV24-1; CDR3 protein: CATASGGLYTEAFF; CDR3 DNA: TGTGCCACCGCCTCTGGGGGGCTCTACACTGAAGCTTTCTTT
J gene: TRBJ2-7; clone size: many; D gene: .; V gene: TRBV6-1; CDR3 protein: CASSDHSNPYEQYF; CDR3 DNA: TGTGCCAGCAGTGACCACAGCAATCCCTACGAGCAGTACTTC
J gene: TRBJ2-7; clone size: many; D gene: .; V gene: TRBV18; CDR3 protein: CASSLLDGSYEQYF; CDR3 DNA: TGTGCCAGCTCACTTTTGGACGGCTCCTACGAGCAGTACTTC
J gene: TRBJ2-7; clone size: few; D gene: TRBD1; V gene: TRBV6-1; CDR3 protein: CASSYEQGRRYEQYF; CDR3 DNA: TGTGCCAGCAGTTATGAACAGGGGCGACGCTACGAGCAGTACTTC
J gene: TRBJ2-1; clone size: many; D gene: TRBD2; V gene: TRBV28; CDR3 protein: CASSMGLAGPSSYNEQFF; CDR3 DNA: TGTGCCAGCAGCATGGGACTAGCGGGGCCAAGCTCCTACAATGAGCAGTTCTTC
J gene: TRBJ2-3; clone size: many; D gene: .; V gene: TRBV20-1; CDR3 protein: CSASAQNTDTQYF; CDR3 DNA: TGCAGTGCTAGTGCGCAGAACACAGATACGCAGTATTTT
J gene: TRBJ2-2; clone size: many; D gene: .; V gene: TRBV19; CDR3 protein: CASSIVGEFTGELFF; CDR3 DNA: TGTGCCAGTAGTATAGTGGGGGAGTTCACCGGGGAGCTGTTTTTT
J gene: TRBJ2-3; clone size: .; D gene: .; V gene: TRBV5-1; CDR3 protein: CASSLDGRATDTQYF; CDR3 DNA: TGCGCCAGCAGCTTGGACGGGCGGGCCACAGATACGCAGTATTTT
J gene: TRBJ2-1; clone size: few; D gene: .; V gene: TRBV10-1; CDR3 protein: CASSESLASNEQFF; CDR3 DNA: TGCGCCAGCAGTGAGTCGTTAGCATCCAATGAGCAGTTCTTC
J gene: TRBJ2-7; clone size: few; D gene: TRBD1; V gene: TRBV3-1; CDR3 protein: CASSHVTGGSYEQYF; CDR3 DNA: TGTGCCAGCAGCCATGTCACAGGGGGCAGCTACGAGCAGTACTTC
J gene: TRBJ1-6; clone size: few; D gene: TRBD1; V gene: TRBV27; CDR3 protein: CASTTFFRDRVPSPLHF; CDR3 DNA: TGTGCCAGCACTACATTTTTCCGGGACAGGGTCCCCTCACCCCTCCACTTT
J gene: TRBJ2-1; clone size: many; D gene: TRBD2; V gene: TRBV3-1; CDR3 protein: CASSHSTSGRASNEQFF; CDR3 DNA: TGTGCCAGCAGCCATTCGACTAGCGGGAGGGCCAGCAATGAGCAGTTCTTC
J gene: TRBJ2-1; clone size: few; D gene: TRBD2; V gene: TRBV20-1; CDR3 protein: CSAREPTGTSGRQFF; CDR3 DNA: TGCAGTGCTAGAGAACCAACCGGGACTAGCGGGAGGCAGTTCTTC
J gene: TRBJ1-4; clone size: many; D gene: TRBD1; V gene: TRBV3-1; CDR3 protein: CASSQSGTGNEKLFF; CDR3 DNA: TGTGCCAGCAGCCAATCCGGGACAGGGAATGAAAAACTGTTTTTT
J gene: TRBJ1-6; clone size: many; D gene: .; V gene: TRBV3-1; CDR3 protein: CASSQNREQNSPLHF; CDR3 DNA: TGTGCCAGCAGCCAAAACAGGGAGCAGAATTCACCCCTCCACTTT
J gene: TRBJ1-5; clone size: many; D gene: .; V gene: TRBV2; CDR3 protein: CASTQGGRRQPQHF; CDR3 DNA: TGTGCCAGCACCCAAGGGGGGAGACGCCAGCCCCAGCATTTT
J gene: TRBJ1-1; clone size: .; D gene: .; V gene: TRBV19; CDR3 protein: CASTQEGFYTEAFF; CDR3 DNA: TGTGCCAGTACCCAGGAAGGGTTTTACACTGAAGCTTTCTTT
J gene: TRBJ2-2; clone size: many; D gene: TRBD2; V gene: TRBV5-5; CDR3 protein: CASSSLGVAGNTGELFF; CDR3 DNA: TGTGCCAGCAGCTCCCTGGGAGTAGCGGGAAACACCGGGGAGCTGTTTTTT
J gene: TRBJ2-7; clone size: many; D gene: .; V gene: TRBV28; CDR3 protein: CASSSHTLFYEQYF; CDR3 DNA: TGTGCCAGCAGTTCGCATACCCTATTCTACGAGCAGTACTTC
J gene: TRBJ2-7; clone size: .; D gene: TRBD1; V gene: TRBV6-1; CDR3 protein: CASSESPGQGAREQYF; CDR3 DNA: TGTGCCAGCAGTGAGAGTCCGGGACAGGGGGCGCGAGAGCAGTACTTC
J gene: TRBJ1-2; clone size: few; D gene: .; V gene: TRBV20-1; CDR3 protein: CSARPRGYISGYTF; CDR3 DNA: TGCAGTGCTAGACCCCGGGGTTACATCAGCGGCTACACCTTC
J gene: TRBJ2-7; clone size: many; D gene: .; V gene: TRBV28; CDR3 protein: CASTGGGYEQYF; CDR3 DNA: TGTGCCAGCACAGGGGGGGGGTACGAGCAGTACTTC
J gene: TRBJ1-1; clone size: many; D gene: .; V gene: TRBV11-3; CDR3 protein: CASSPLAEAFF; CDR3 DNA: TGTGCCAGCAGCCCGCTCGCTGAAGCTTTCTTT
J gene: TRBJ2-2; clone size: .; D gene: TRBD1; V gene: TRBV10-3; CDR3 protein: CAVKQGAMNTGELFF; CDR3 DNA: TGTGCCGTCAAACAGGGGGCGATGAACACCGGGGAGCTGTTTTTT
J gene: TRBJ2-1; clone size: .; D gene: TRBD2; V gene: TRBV19; CDR3 protein: CASRLAGGPNEQFF; CDR3 DNA: TGTGCCAGTAGACTAGCGGGAGGGCCGAATGAGCAGTTCTTC
J gene: TRBJ2-4; clone size: .; D gene: TRBD2; V gene: TRBV20-1; CDR3 protein: CSAEKGTSSNIQYF; CDR3 DNA: TGCAGTGCTGAGAAAGGGACTAGCTCGAACATTCAGTACTTC
J gene: TRBJ1-1; clone size: many; D gene: .; V gene: TRBV6-5; CDR3 protein: CASSYSLPDRNTEAFF; CDR3 DNA: TGTGCCAGCAGTTACTCGCTACCGGACAGGAACACTGAAGCTTTCTTT
J gene: TRBJ2-7; clone size: many; D gene: TRBD2; V gene: TRBV27; CDR3 protein: CASSFAGGTSYEQYF; CDR3 DNA: TGTGCCAGCAGTTTCGCGGGAGGCACCTCCTACGAGCAGTACTTC
J gene: TRBJ2-7; clone size: many; D gene: .; V gene: TRBV28; CDR3 protein: CASNRHYEQYF; CDR3 DNA: TGTGCCAGCAATCGCCACTACGAGCAGTACTTC
J gene: TRBJ1-5; clone size: .; D gene: .; V gene: TRBV12-3/TRBV12-4; CDR3 protein: CASTGTGLGNQPQHF; CDR3 DNA: TGTGCCAGCACCGGTACAGGGTTAGGCAATCAGCCCCAGCATTTT